Below are 18 T cell receptor beta chains sequenced from a single sample in a study of identical twins. MiXCR was run by TCRdb on the 5' RACE reads, yielding one entry per CDR3 protein. The repertoire holds approximately 1.8 million distinct CDR3 sequences, about 32% seen once, with roughly 0.3% in the top ten. The sequenced material came from cord blood. These receptors came from a newborn girl in good health.

Here the CDR3 reads CASSFTNFLYTEAFF. DNA of the CDR3: TGTGCCAGCAGTTTCACTAATTTCCTATACACTGAAGCTTTCTTT. This chain links TRBV25-1 with TRBJ1-1; D is undetermined. Trimming pared 5 bases from V and 3 bases from J, leaving 16 bases between. Per germline, CDR1 MGHDK and CDR2 SYGVNS. This CDR3 has 15 residues.

This sequence joins TRBV7-2 and TRBJ2-1, with 8 bases matching TRBD2. There are 16 residues in the CDR3. With V trimmed by 2 bases and J by 7 bases, 10 bases remained unmatched. From germline, CDR1 is SGHTA and CDR2 FQGNSA. CDR3 coding DNA: TGTGCCAGCAGCTTAATCTCGGGGGGGCAGGGGAATGAGCAGTTCTTC. This encodes CASSLISGGQGNEQFF.

Note on this clonotype: With a much larger clone just one base away, this may be a read error. As DNA, the CDR3 is TGTGCCAGCAGCCACGGACTAGCGGGTACCACAGATACGCCGTATTTT. Translation gives CASSHGLAGTTDTPYF. J is TRBJ2-3 and V is TRBV4-2, with 11 bases identical to TRBD2. Germline V gene data show CDR1 as LGHNA and CDR2 as YNFKEQ. The CDR3 sequence is 16 residues long.

This clonotype was found a few times. This chain joins TRBV7-2 and TRBJ1-2, with 11 bases matching TRBD1. The V and J ends lost 3 bases and 0 bases, in that order; junction bases with no gene match: 12. Germline CDR1 is SGHTA and CDR2 is FQGNSA. The CDR3 loop spans 19 amino acids. In nucleotides, the CDR3 is TGTGCCAGCAGCTTTCTGGTTGGACAGGGGGCTAAAGCTAACTATGGCTACACCTTC. It codes for CASSFLVGQGAKANYGYTF.

A word on this clonotype: This may arise from a read error, as a much more abundant clone is one base away. The V gene is TRBV10-1, the J gene TRBJ2-3; tentative D call: TRBD2 (5 bases). Germline V gene lookup returns CDR1 WNHNN and CDR2 SYGVQD (reference sequence). V lost 4 bases, J lost 4 bases, and 18 bases lay in between. The CDR3 spans 16 residues. CDR3 sequence (DNA): TGCGCCAGCAGTGCTCGACTAATCCGAATGGCAGATACGCAGTATTTT. Its translation: CASSARLIRMADTQYF.

The chain employs TRBV11-2 and TRBJ2-7; no firm D call. The ends were cut back, 5 bases at V and 5 bases at J, with 16 bases in the middle. The CDR3 spans 14 residues. Germline CDR1 reads SGHAT; CDR2 reads FQNNGV. CDR3 amino acids: CASSAINRLHEQYF. The CDR3 coding sequence is TGTGCCAGCAGCGCTATAAATAGGCTACACGAGCAGTACTTC.

V gene TRBV20-1 combines with J gene TRBJ2-2; a possible D gene is TRBD2 (5 bases). Between the trimmed V and J ends, which lost 0 bases and 0 bases, there was a span of 8 bases. This CDR3 has 15 residues. Looked up from germline, CDR1 is DFQATT and CDR2 is SNEGSKA (reference sequence). The CDR3 loop reads CSAREGATNTGELFF. DNA of the CDR3: TGCAGTGCTAGAGAGGGAGCGACGAACACCGGGGAGCTGTTTTTT.

This sequence joins TRBV5-1 and TRBJ1-3, with 9 bases fitting TRBD1. Looked up from germline, CDR1 is SGHRS and CDR2 is YFSETQ. J lost 0 bases, V lost 4 bases, and 5 bases had no gene match. The CDR3 length is 16 residues. In nucleotides, the CDR3 is TGCGCCAGCAGCCCTGGGACAGGGAACTCTGGAAACACCATATATTTT. It is translated as CASSPGTGNSGNTIYF.

This sequence joins TRBV6-1 and TRBJ1-1; no clear D gene. The V and J ends lost 8 bases and 0 bases respectively, with 10 bases between them. Germline-derived CDR1 and CDR2 are MNHNS and SASEGT. The CDR3 runs to 13 residues. The CDR3 DNA reads TGTGCCAGCTTCGGTTTGATGAACACTGAAGCTTTCTTT. It translates to CASFGLMNTEAFF.

V and J are TRBV6-1 and TRBJ2-3; D gene unclear. V was pared by 11 bases and J by 1 base, with 19 bases between. The CDR3 loop spans 15 amino acids. Germline loops: CDR1 MNHNS, CDR2 SASEGT. CDR3 sequence: CAGIHPARRTDTQYF. As DNA, the CDR3 is TGTGCCGGCATCCACCCGGCTAGGCGCACAGATACGCAGTATTTT.

A note on this clonotype: With a much larger clone just one base away, this may be a read error. CDR3 in DNA: TGTGCCAGCAGCCAACAGCGGGGGGGCCGAAATGAGCAGTTCTTC. Residues: CASSQQRGGRNEQFF. V is TRBV4-2 and J is TRBJ2-1; the match to TRBD2 covers 10 bases. Germline loops: CDR1 LGHNA, CDR2 YNFKEQ. The length of the CDR3 is 15 residues. The V segment lost 2 bases and the J segment 7 bases; nucleotides outside the gene matches: 5.

The CDR3, as DNA: TGTGCCAGCAGCTTCGCCGGGGACAGGGGGGACGAGCAGTACTTC. This translates into CASSFAGDRGDEQYF. The V call is TRBV7-2, the J call TRBJ2-5, with TRBD1 matching over 11 bases. The DNA end favors TRBJ2-7, so the J call may be wrong. Germline V gives CDR1 SGHTA, CDR2 FQGNSA. This CDR3 comprises 15 residues.

The chain has TRBV2 and TRBJ1-2; D may be TRBD1 (6 bases). V lost 4 bases and J 5 bases, leaving 14 bases between the germline ends. CDR1 and CDR2 from the germline V gene are SNHLY and FYNNEI. This CDR3 has 14 residues. The CDR3 protein is CASSGEGRGYGYTF. CDR3 nucleotides: TGTGCCAGCAGTGGAGAGGGTAGGGGGTATGGCTACACCTTC.

This clonotype was observed a handful of times. Mismatch with germline at one junction end may stem from a read error. This chain joins TRBV6-1 and TRBJ1-6; no reliable D call. The CDR3 spans 15 residues. Germline lookup yields CDR1 MNHNS and CDR2 SASEGT. CDR3 nucleotides: TGTGCCAGCAGTGAATTTGCGTCCTCTAATTCACCCCTCCACTTT. This translates into CASSEFASSNSPLHF.

The chain recombines TRBV27 with TRBJ2-1; TRBD2 agrees at 10 bases. Looked up from germline, CDR1 is MNHEY and CDR2 is SMNVEV (reference sequence). The junction had 8 bases not matched to a gene; V was cut back by 2 bases and J by 10 bases. The CDR3 spans 15 residues. The CDR3 nucleotides are TGTGCCAGCAGTTTAGATCTAGCGGGAGCTAGAGAGCAGTTCTTC. Translated: CASSLDLAGAREQFF.

This clonotype came up a few times. J is TRBJ1-1 and V is TRBV29-1, with D possibly TRBD1 on 5 matching bases. The CDR3 runs to 12 residues. Germline CDR1 reads SQVTM; CDR2 reads ANQGSEA. Trimming removed 6 bases from V and 5 bases from J, with 13 bases in between. CDR3: CSVGREGTEAFF. The CDR3, as DNA: TGCAGCGTCGGCAGGGAGGGGACTGAAGCTTTCTTT.

The chain employs TRBV24-1 and TRBJ2-2; no clear D gene. Germline V gene lookup returns CDR1 KGHDR and CDR2 SFDVKD. The V and J ends lost 2 bases and 5 bases respectively, with 2 bases between them. The CDR3 loop spans 12 amino acids. The CDR3 region is CATSDWTGELFF. The CDR3 region has the DNA TGTGCCACCAGTGATTGGACCGGGGAGCTGTTTTTT.

The chain recombines TRBV14 with TRBJ2-2; 14 nucleotides line up with TRBD2. Unmatched junction bases numbered 9, after V lost 5 bases and J lost 7 bases. CDR1 is SGHDN, CDR2 FVKESK, per germline. The CDR3 is 17 residues long. The CDR3 DNA follows: TGTGCCAGCAGCTTGCAATGGGGACTAGCGGGAGTCGGGGAGCTGTTTTTT. As protein: CASSLQWGLAGVGELFF.